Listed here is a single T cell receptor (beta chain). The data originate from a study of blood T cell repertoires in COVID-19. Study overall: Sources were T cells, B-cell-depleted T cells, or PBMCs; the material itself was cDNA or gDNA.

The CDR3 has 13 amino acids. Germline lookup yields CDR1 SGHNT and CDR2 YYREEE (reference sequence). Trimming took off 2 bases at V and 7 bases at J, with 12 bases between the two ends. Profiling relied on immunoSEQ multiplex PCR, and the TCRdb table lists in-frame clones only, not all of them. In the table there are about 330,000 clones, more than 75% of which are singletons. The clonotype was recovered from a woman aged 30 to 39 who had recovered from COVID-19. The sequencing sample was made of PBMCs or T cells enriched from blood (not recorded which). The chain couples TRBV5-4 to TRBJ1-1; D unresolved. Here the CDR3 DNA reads TGTGCCAGCAGCTTCCCTGGCGGCAATGAAGCTTTCTTT. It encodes CASSFPGGNEAFF.